Shown below are 32 T cell receptor beta chains from a single sample sequenced in a study of glioma-infiltrating T cells. TCR alpha and beta CDR3 regions were amplified from RNA using iRepertoire nested multiplex PCR. TCRdb redid the calling of the multiplex PCR reads with MiXCR, one entry per CDR3 protein. The sample lists approximately 400,000 distinct CDR3 sequences; 41% were seen once. Sequencing was done on a sample of glioma tissue, nonneoplastic brain tissue, or PBMCs (not recorded which). These TCRs come from a human donor with low-grade glioma or glioblastoma, undergoing nonglioma brain surgery, or in good health (not recorded which).

About this clonotype itself: A much larger clone differs by one base, so this may be a read error. The chain has TRBV15 and TRBJ2-3; D possibly uses TRBD1 or TRBD2 (5 bases each). V lost 1 base, J lost 7 bases, and 15 bases lay in between. The CDR3 is made up of 15 amino acids. CDR1 is LNHNV, CDR2 YYDKDF, per germline (reference sequence). The CDR3 nucleotides are TGTGCCACCAGCAGAGGGGACCGAATCCCGCATACGCAGTATTTT. It translates to CATSRGDRIPHTQYF.

On this clonotype itself: A read error may produce the germline difference seen at one junction end. V and J are TRBV6-1 and TRBJ1-3; TRBD1 aligns across 7 bases. The CDR3 consists of 15 residues. Looked up from germline, CDR1 is MNHNS and CDR2 is SASEGT. The CDR3: CASSNADRAGITIYF. DNA for the CDR3: TGTGCCAGCAGTAACGCTGACAGGGCTGGAATCACCATATATTTT.

Note on this clonotype: With a much larger clone just one base away, this may be a read error. The J gene is TRBJ1-6, the V gene TRBV20-1; D unclear. Per germline, CDR1 DFQATT and CDR2 SNEGSKA (reference sequence). This CDR3 contains 13 residues. CDR3 DNA: TGCAGTGCCCCCCCACGAGGGAGTTCACCCCTCAACTTT. As protein: CSAPPRGSSPLNF.

The genes are TRBV29-1 and TRBJ2-7; 7 nucleotides agree with TRBD2. Germline CDR1 reads SQVTM; CDR2 reads ANQGSEA. With V trimmed by 4 bases and J by 9 bases, 9 bases remained unmatched. The CDR3 totals 12 residues. CDR3 in amino acids: CSVGSGESGQYF. In nucleotides, the CDR3 is TGCAGCGTTGGGAGCGGGGAGTCGGGGCAGTACTTC.

This chain uses TRBV19 with TRBJ2-5, with 13 bases identical to TRBD2. The CDR3 totals 16 residues. With 3 bases clipped from V and 5 bases from J, the junction kept 6 bases outside the gene matches. From germline, CDR1 is LNHDA and CDR2 SQIVND (reference sequence). The CDR3 sequence: CASSITGTSGMETQYF. The CDR3 DNA reads as TGTGCCAGTAGTATTACCGGGACTAGCGGGATGGAGACCCAGTACTTC.

J is TRBJ2-3 and V is TRBV6-1; D is possibly TRBD1 (6 bases). CDR3 length equals 15 residues. V was shortened by 5 bases and J by 1 base, with 13 bases between the two germline ends. Germline assignment: CDR1 MNHNS and CDR2 SASEGT. CDR3 region: CASSWTTGGTDTQYF. The CDR3, as DNA: TGTGCCAGCAGTTGGACGACAGGCGGCACAGATACGCAGTATTTT.

This clonotype was detected a few times. The chain uses TRBV19 and TRBJ2-1; tentatively, D is TRBD2 (5 bases). CDR3 length equals 14 residues. Trimming took off 5 bases at V and 8 bases at J, with 16 bases between the two ends. Germline V CDR1 and CDR2: LNHDA, SQIVND (reference sequence). CDR3 sequence reads: CASSFFTSLDEQFF. CDR3 nucleotides: TGTGCCAGTAGTTTTTTTACTAGTCTCGATGAGCAGTTCTTC. Full variable domain (remainder filled in from reference TRBV19 and TRBJ2-1): DGGITQSPKYLFRKEGQNVTLSCEQNLNHDAMYWYRQDPGQGLRLIYYSQIVNDFQKGDIAEGYSVSREKKESFPLTVTSAQKNPTAFYLCASSFFTSLDEQFFGPGTRLTVL.

This clonotype was recorded a few times. The chain uses TRBV10-3 and TRBJ1-1, with 7 positions matching TRBD1. The CDR3 is 13 residues long. CDR1 is ENHRY, CDR2 SYGVKD, per germline. The trim removed 3 bases at V and 7 bases at J, leaving 5 bases unmatched. CDR3 amino acids: CAISEGTAYEAFF. CDR3 DNA: TGTGCCATCAGTGAAGGGACAGCCTATGAAGCTTTCTTT.

The rearrangement uses TRBV7-8 and TRBJ2-1, with 7 nucleotides matching TRBD2. The CDR3 contains 13 residues. The germline V gene has CDR1 SGHVS and CDR2 FQNEAQ. J was trimmed by 7 bases and V by 5 bases; bases with no gene match: 5. For the CDR3, the DNA is TGTGCCAGCAGCCTGGGGCGGGAGAATGAGCAGTTCTTC. This sequence encodes CASSLGRENEQFF.

The chain uses TRBV2 and TRBJ1-5; D gene unclear. Germline values: CDR1 SNHLY, CDR2 FYNNEI. Trimming left V 1 base short and J 6 bases short, with 7 bases between. The CDR3 is 13 amino acids. The chain's CDR3 is CASSEVLSQPQHF. The CDR3 DNA follows: TGTGCCAGCAGTGAAGTGCTGAGTCAGCCCCAGCATTTT.

In regard to this clonotype: Since a much larger clone is just one base distant, this may be a read error. The rearrangement uses TRBV25-1 and TRBJ2-5; 7 bases are a match to TRBD1. There are 14 residues in the CDR3. In germline, CDR1 is MGHDK, CDR2 SYGVNS. The CDR3 reads CASSEAGGSETRYF. CDR3 DNA sequence: TGTGCCAGCAGTGAGGCAGGGGGATCAGAGACCCGGTACTTC. Full variable domain (remainder filled in from reference TRBV25-1 and TRBJ2-5): EADIYQTPRYLVIGTGKKITLECSQTMGHDKMYWYQQDPGMELHLIHYSYGVNSTEKGDLSSESTVSRIRTEHFPLTLESARPSHTSQYLCASSEAGGSETRYFGPGTRLLVL.

This clonotype has just a few counts. A much larger clonotype is one base distant, so this may be a read error. CDR3 region: CASGSGVSSYNEQFF. CDR3 DNA: TGTGCCAGCGGTAGCGGGGTAAGCTCCTACAATGAGCAGTTCTTC. The chain links TRBV27 to TRBJ2-1; 8 positions match TRBD2. Trimming took 8 bases from V and 0 from J; bases not matched to a gene: 6. The CDR3 consists of 15 residues. CDR1 MNHEY and CDR2 SMNVEV come from the germline V gene (reference sequence).

This clonotype has only a few counts. The chain has TRBV28 and TRBJ2-2, with a possible D match to TRBD2 (5 bases). Deletions cut 2 bases from V and 5 bases from J, with 9 bases between. The CDR3 consists of 14 residues. Per the germline V gene, CDR1 is MDHEN and CDR2 is SYDVKM. CDR3 in DNA: TGTGCCAGCAGTTTAATTCAGCGGACCGGGGAGCTGTTTTTT. It codes for CASSLIQRTGELFF.

The chain combines TRBV5-5 with TRBJ1-1; the D is unclear. Trimming took off 4 bases at V and 1 base at J, with 14 bases between the two ends. This CDR3 is 15 amino acids long. CDR1 SGHKS and CDR2 YYEKEE come from the germline V gene (reference sequence). DNA for the CDR3: TGTGCCAGCAGCCGGATGCTGAGGCAGAACACTGAAGCTTTCTTT. Translating gives CASSRMLRQNTEAFF. Variable domain in full (rest from reference TRBV5-5 and TRBJ1-1): DAGVTQSPTHLIKTRGQQVTLRCSPISGHKSVSWYQQVLGQGPQFIFQYYEKEERGRGNFPDRFSARQFPNYSSELNVNALLLGDSALYLCASSRMLRQNTEAFFGQGTRLTVV.

The V gene is TRBV5-1, the J gene TRBJ2-1, with 8 bases identical to TRBD2. CDR3 length: 14 residues. Germline V gives CDR1 SGHRS, CDR2 YFSETQ. V was clipped by 3 bases and J by 6 bases; unmatched bases: 5. The CDR3 loop is CASSSPRGGNEQFF. The CDR3 DNA is TGCGCCAGCAGCTCCCCACGGGGGGGCAATGAGCAGTTCTTC.

The chain carries TRBV27 and TRBJ2-7; 7 bases agree with TRBD1. Germline CDR1 and CDR2: MNHEY and SMNVEV (reference sequence). Germline trimming cut 0 bases from V and 0 bases from J; bases unmatched to any gene: 5. CDR3 length: 16 amino acids. The CDR3 coding sequence is TGTGCCAGCAGTTTATCCGCCGACAGGGCCTCCTACGAGCAGTACTTC. Its protein product is CASSLSADRASYEQYF.

This clonotype occurred a few times. This chain joins TRBV2 and TRBJ2-1; 11 bases line up with TRBD2. V lost 3 bases, J lost 8 bases, and 6 bases stayed unmatched. Germline V gene data show CDR1 as SNHLY and CDR2 as FYNNEI. This CDR3 is built from 15 residues. CDR3 coding DNA: TGTGCCAGCAGTGAGACTAGCGGGATATATCATGAGCAGTTCTTC. Amino acids: CASSETSGIYHEQFF.

This clonotype has only a few counts. The chain uses TRBV20-1 and TRBJ1-3; D remains unclear. V was cut by 4 bases and J by 4 bases, with 17 bases left in between. In germline, CDR1 is DFQATT, CDR2 SNEGSKA (reference sequence). This CDR3 region has 15 residues. DNA for the CDR3: TGCAGTGCTATCGGAACTTTATGGGAGGGAAACACCATATATTTT. Its protein product is CSAIGTLWEGNTIYF.

The sample holds one count of this clonotype. This may arise from a read error, as a much more abundant clone is one base away. Here the CDR3 omits its conserved ending phenylalanine or tryptophan, so a read error is the likely source. The chain uses TRBV6-2 or TRBV6-3 and TRBJ2-7; maybe TRBD2 (5 bases). V was cut by 2 bases and J by 4 bases, with 12 bases left in between. From germline, CDR1 is MNHEY and CDR2 SVGEGT. The CDR3 has 14 amino acids. CDR3 region: CASSYLRGKYEQYL. The CDR3 nucleotides are TGTGCCAGCAGTTACCTCCGGGGAAAGTACGAGCAGTACTTA.

This clonotype turned up a few times. The J gene is TRBJ1-3, the V gene TRBV4-3; no firm D call. Looked up from germline, CDR1 is LGHNA and CDR2 is YSLEER. V was trimmed by 1 base and J by 0 bases, leaving 10 bases between them. There are 16 residues in the CDR3. The CDR3 bases are TGCGCCAGCAGCCAAGGGTCGGAATACTCTGGAAACACCATATATTTT. It translates to CASSQGSEYSGNTIYF.

On this clonotype: The junction and the germline gene differ at one end; a read error may be behind it. This rearrangement joins TRBV6-1 to TRBJ2-7; TRBD1 or TRBD2 may be the D gene (5 bases each). The CDR3 length is 14 residues. The germline gives CDR1 MNHNS, CDR2 SASEGT. The CDR3 DNA is TGTGCCAGCAGTGAAGTTCGGGGACCTGAGAGAGGGAACTTC. It specifies CASSEVRGPERGNF.

This chain uses TRBV20-1 with TRBJ2-7, with D perhaps given as TRBD1 or TRBD2 (5 bases each). Germline V CDR1 and CDR2: DFQATT, SNEGSKA (reference sequence). Trimming cost V 2 bases and J 0 bases, with 14 bases left between them. The CDR3 consists of 15 residues. DNA of the CDR3: TGCAGTGCTAGACACCCATGGGGGAGCTCCTACGAGCAGTACTTC. It encodes CSARHPWGSSYEQYF.

The chain carries TRBV6-9 and TRBJ1-3, with unresolved D. The CDR3 extends over 15 amino acids. Germline V lookup: CDR1 MNHGY, CDR2 SVAAGI. The V end lost 4 bases, the J end lost 3 bases, and 13 bases lay between the germline ends. The CDR3 sequence is CASSSHGSGGNTIYF. As DNA, the CDR3 is TGTGCCAGCAGTTCACATGGGTCCGGTGGAAACACCATATATTTT.

This clonotype has a single count. The chain combines TRBV27 with TRBJ2-5, with D tentatively TRBD2 (5 bases). CDR1 is MNHEY, CDR2 SMNVEV, per germline (reference sequence). There are 16 residues in the CDR3. V lost 2 bases to trimming and J lost 1 base, with 14 bases between them. CDR3 region: CASSLSLACGQETQYF. The CDR3 nucleotides read TGTGCCAGCAGTTTAAGTCTAGCTTGTGGCCAAGAGACCCAGTACTTC.

The chain links TRBV20-1 to TRBJ2-1; 12 bases agree with TRBD2. Germline CDR1 and CDR2: DFQATT and SNEGSKA (reference sequence). The ends lost 0 bases at V and 7 bases at J; junction bases unmatched: 7. The CDR3 is made up of 16 amino acids. DNA of the CDR3: TGCAGTGCTAGAGAGGCTAGCGGGAGGGCCTGGAATGAGCAGTTCTTC. This encodes CSAREASGRAWNEQFF.

The rearrangement uses TRBV2 and TRBJ1-6; D unclear. V lost 8 bases and J 6 bases, leaving 11 bases between the germline ends. Per the germline V gene, CDR1 is SNHLY and CDR2 is FYNNEI. The CDR3 contains 13 residues. The CDR3 here is CASAGQLNSPLHF. CDR3 DNA: TGTGCCAGCGCTGGTCAGCTTAATTCACCCCTCCACTTT.

In regard to this clonotype: The germline gene is not matched at one end of the junction; a read error may be the cause. This rearrangement joins TRBV15 to TRBJ2-1; D possibly corresponds to TRBD2 (7 bases). The CDR3 extends over 15 amino acids. The germline gives CDR1 LNHNV, CDR2 YYDKDF (reference sequence). The CDR3 protein is CATSPMLWGGNEEFF. The CDR3 nucleotides read TGTGCCACCAGCCCTATGCTATGGGGGGGCAATGAGGAGTTCTTC.

This clonotype was seen repeatedly, ten times or more. The chain has TRBV28 and TRBJ2-4; maybe TRBD1 (5 bases). CDR1 is MDHEN and CDR2 is SYDVKM in the germline V gene. Trimming pared 1 base from V and 9 bases from J, leaving 13 bases between. This CDR3 is built from 14 residues. CDR3 DNA sequence: TGTGCCAGCAGTTTATTAGATCCGGACACCATTCAGTACTTC. Protein sequence: CASSLLDPDTIQYF.

With respect to this clonotype: A junction end diverges from the germline sequence, so it may reflect a read error. The V call is TRBV19, the J call TRBJ2-3; TRBD2 matches at 7 bases. From germline, CDR1 is LNHDA and CDR2 SQIVND (reference sequence). The CDR3 covers 14 residues. Written as DNA, the CDR3 is TGTGCCACCCGCCGGCGGGAGATTGCAGACACGCAGTATTTT. It encodes CATRRREIADTQYF.

This chain connects TRBV7-6 to TRBJ2-7; D not certain. Germline V gene data show CDR1 as SGHVS and CDR2 as FNYEAQ. This CDR3 is built from 13 residues. Trimming removed 3 bases from V and 7 bases from J, with 13 bases in between. DNA for the CDR3: TGTGCCAGCAGCTTCATGGACCAGAGGGAGCAGTACTTC. Translating gives CASSFMDQREQYF. The full variable domain, its missing parts supplied by reference TRBV7-6 and TRBJ2-7, is GAGVSQSPRYKVTKRGQDVALRCDPISGHVSLYWYRQALGQGPEFLTYFNYEAQQDKSGLPNDRFSAERPEGSISTLTIQRTEQRDSAMYRCASSFMDQREQYFGPGTRLTVT.

This sequence joins TRBV27 and TRBJ1-2, with 7 bases aligning to TRBD1. CDR1 MNHEY and CDR2 SMNVEV come from the germline V gene (reference sequence). The CDR3 consists of 16 residues. J lost 2 bases, V lost 5 bases, and 11 bases had no gene match. CDR3 region: CASSPLQGEQNYGYTF. In DNA, the CDR3 is TGTGCCAGCAGTCCCCTTCAGGGGGAACAAAACTATGGCTACACCTTC.

Turning to this clonotype: Since a much larger clone is just one base distant, this may be a read error. This chain links TRBV6-1 with TRBJ2-7; D remains ambiguous. The CDR3 runs to 16 residues. The V gene's germline CDR1 is MNHNS and CDR2 SASEGT. CDR3 nucleotide sequence: TGTGCCAGCAGTGAAAGGGCCACGACACGGTCAGGAGAGCGGTACTTC. Translated, it gives CASSERATTRSGERYF.